This T cell receptor beta chain was recorded in a study of T cell responses to AZD1222 COVID-19 vaccine. Per the germline V gene, CDR1 is MDHEN and CDR2 is SYDVKM. CDR3 length: 13 residues. With 8 bases removed from V and 5 bases from J, the gap between germline ends came to 13 bases. Some clones are missing from TCRdb's copy, which holds only in-frame ones; the method was immunoSEQ multiplex PCR. The profile shows more than 150,000 clones, just over 85% of them singletons. Regarding this clone: Its antigen remains unidentified.

Study results and limitations: Only a handful of people who got AZD1222 tested seropositive at baseline. Spike-specific TCR breadth and depth rose after two AZD1222 doses.

The sequencing here drew on peripheral blood, taken on day 0 of AZD1222 vaccination. The TCR sequence derives from an adult in good health. The chain joins TRBV28 to TRBJ1-5, with D uncertain. The DNA for the CDR3 is TGTGCCAGCCGCCGGGAGGCCCATCAGCCCCAGCATTTT. Amino acids: CASRREAHQPQHF.